Shown below are 13 T cell receptor beta chains from a single sample sequenced in a study of T cell responses to AZD1222 COVID-19 vaccine. Method: immunoSEQ multiplex PCR; TCRdb's copy keeps in-frame clones and lacks some. The sample holds 130,000 to 150,000 clones; about nine tenths are singletons and the top ten take approximately 15%. The sample here was peripheral blood, taken on day 0 of AZD1222 vaccination. All receptors come from an adult in good health.

The rearrangement uses TRBV27 and TRBJ1-1; TRBD1 might be the D (6 bases). The V end was cut by 3 bases, the J end by 10 bases, with 15 bases between. The CDR3 spans 13 residues. In germline, CDR1 is MNHEY, CDR2 SMNVEV (reference sequence). CDR3 amino acids: CASSFDRYRRAFF. CDR3 nucleotide sequence: TGTGCCAGCAGTTTCGACAGGTATCGTCGAGCTTTCTTT.

The gene calls are TRBV18 and TRBJ2-7; 8 nucleotides agree with TRBD1. Germline V gene lookup returns CDR1 KGHSH and CDR2 LQKENI. V lost 6 bases, J lost 5 bases, and 12 bases stayed unmatched. The CDR3 consists of 15 residues. The CDR3 DNA reads TGTGCCAGCTCGCCCCGCGCAGGACAGGGAGACGAGCAGTACTTC. It encodes CASSPRAGQGDEQYF. The full variable domain, its missing parts supplied by reference TRBV18 and TRBJ2-7, is NAGVMQNPRHLVRRRGQEARLRCSPMKGHSHVYWYRQLPEEGLKFMVYLQKENIIDESGMPKERFSAEFPKEGPSILRIQQVVRGDSAAYFCASSPRAGQGDEQYFGPGTRLTVT.

The J gene is TRBJ1-1, the V gene TRBV9; the D is unclear. This CDR3 is built from 16 residues. Trimming left V 4 bases short and J 8 bases short, with 24 bases between. CDR1 is SGDLS and CDR2 is YYNGEE in the germline V gene. The CDR3 nucleotides are TGTGCCAGCAGCTTAACTAACCTAGGGCTCCAAGAAGAAGCTTTCTTT. Protein product: CASSLTNLGLQEEAFF. The variable domain in full, completed from reference TRBV9 and TRBJ1-1, reads DSGVTQTPKHLITATGQRVTLRCSPRSGDLSVYWYQQSLDQGLQFLIQYYNGEERAKGNILERFSAQQFPDLHSELNLSSLELGDSALYFCASSLTNLGLQEEAFFGQGTRLTVV.

The V call is TRBV21-1, the J call TRBJ2-7. TRBV21-1 is tagged as a pseudogene. This CDR3 has 13 amino acids. CDR3 amino acids: CASSRGPRYEQYF. The CDR3 nucleotides read TGTGCCAGCAGCAGAGGACCACGCTACGAGCAGTACTTC.

The chain links TRBV14 to TRBJ1-6; perhaps TRBD1 as D (6 bases). V was pared by 0 bases and J by 5 bases, with 14 bases between. There are 17 residues in the CDR3. Germline loops: CDR1 SGHDN, CDR2 FVKESK. In DNA, the CDR3 is TGTGCCAGCAGCCAAGATCGTCGGGGGGCGAATAATTCACCCCTCCACTTT. Its translation is CASSQDRRGANNSPLHF.

V gene TRBV18 combines with J gene TRBJ1-5; D unresolved. Germline loops: CDR1 KGHSH, CDR2 LQKENI. The length of the CDR3 is 15 residues. V lost 3 bases and J lost 4, with 13 bases in between. In nucleotides, the CDR3 is TGTGCCAGCTCACCTGGCGCGGGTGGGAATCAGCCCCAGCATTTT. Translated, it gives CASSPGAGGNQPQHF.

The chain combines TRBV30 with TRBJ2-2; TRBD1 might be the D (6 bases). V lost 5 bases and J lost 1, with 14 bases in between. CDR1 is GTSNPN, CDR2 SVGIG, per germline (reference sequence). The CDR3 length is 15 residues. CDR3 amino acids: CAWGYLGQNTGELFF. The DNA of the CDR3 is TGTGCCTGGGGCTATTTGGGACAGAACACCGGGGAGCTGTTTTTT. The full variable domain, its missing parts supplied by reference TRBV30 and TRBJ2-2, is SQTIHQWPATLVQPVGSPLSLECTVEGTSNPNLYWYRQAAGRGLQLLFYSVGIGQISSEVPQNLSASRPQDRQFILSSKKLLLSDSGFYLCAWGYLGQNTGELFFGEGSRLTVL.

This clone was observed a single time. The chain uses TRBV7-2 and TRBJ2-1, with D tentatively TRBD1 or TRBD2 (5 bases each). The CDR3 is made up of 17 amino acids. Between the trimmed V and J ends, which lost 1 base and 7 bases, there was a span of 20 bases. The germline gives CDR1 SGHTA, CDR2 FQGNSA. The CDR3 loop is CASSLVGSGREGNEQFF. Written as DNA, the CDR3 is TGTGCCAGCAGCTTAGTAGGGTCAGGGCGTGAGGGAAATGAGCAGTTCTTC.

This clone showed up just once. V and J are TRBV9 and TRBJ2-7, with no clear D. Looked up from germline, CDR1 is SGDLS and CDR2 is YYNGEE. V was clipped by 4 bases and J by 6 bases, with 14 bases between them. This CDR3 has 13 amino acids. The CDR3 region has the DNA TGTGCCAGCAGCCCTCGTTCTGCCTCCGAGCAGTACTTC. This gives the protein CASSPRSASEQYF. Using reference TRBV9 and TRBJ2-7 for the parts outside the CDR3, the full variable domain is DSGVTQTPKHLITATGQRVTLRCSPRSGDLSVYWYQQSLDQGLQFLIQYYNGEERAKGNILERFSAQQFPDLHSELNLSSLELGDSALYFCASSPRSASEQYFGPGTRLTVT.

CDR3: CASSWSGTELGGYTF. The CDR3 coding sequence is TGTGCCAGCAGCTGGTCCGGGACAGAGTTAGGTGGCTACACCTTC. This chain joins TRBV5-5 and TRBJ1-2; TRBD1 agrees at 7 bases. The CDR3 runs to 15 residues. The trim removed 3 bases at V and 7 bases at J, leaving 12 bases unmatched. Germline lookup yields CDR1 SGHKS and CDR2 YYEKEE (reference sequence).

V is TRBV15 and J is TRBJ2-3; TRBD2 aligns across 8 bases. Per germline, CDR1 LNHNV and CDR2 YYDKDF (reference sequence). V was pared by 0 bases and J by 5 bases, with 10 bases of the junction left unmatched. The CDR3 length is 17 residues. CDR3 protein: CATSRDFRRGALDTQYF. The CDR3 DNA sequence: TGTGCCACCAGCAGAGATTTTAGGCGGGGGGCCCTAGATACGCAGTATTTT.

The chain has TRBV7-7 and TRBJ2-5; D remains unclear. Trimming left V 1 base short and J 5 bases short, with 8 bases between. This CDR3 is 13 amino acids long. Germline lookup yields CDR1 SSHAT and CDR2 FNYEAQ (reference sequence). DNA of the CDR3: TGTGCCAGCAGCTTAGGGTTGGAGGAGACCCAGTACTTC. It codes for CASSLGLEETQYF.

The chain links TRBV9 to TRBJ2-7; tentative D call: TRBD2 (7 bases). Germline V gives CDR1 SGDLS, CDR2 YYNGEE. The CDR3 length is 16 residues. The ends were cut back, 4 bases at V and 2 bases at J, with 19 bases in the middle. The CDR3 sequence: CASSPRGAGVPYEQYF. The CDR3 nucleotides are TGTGCCAGCAGCCCGAGGGGGGCGGGGGTCCCCTACGAGCAGTACTTC.